This T cell receptor beta chain was observed in a study of cytomegalovirus exposure and HLA in healthy donors. Points from the study as a whole: The HLA-A and HLA-B alleles of most subjects were reportedly predicted accurately from TCR beta sequences. TCR beta chains numbering more than 150 were designated cytomegalovirus-associated. Published work reported that the classifier diagnosed cytomegalovirus status with high specificity and sensitivity. Previously analyzed data showed that most TCR beta V segments were productive at a frequency of about 87% or about 30%.

PCR involved 60 Vbeta and 13 Jbeta primers. Produced via immunoSEQ multiplex PCR; TCRdb's table is partial and in-frame only. Among approximately 140,000 clones listed, 66% were seen once. In the case of this clone: Its antigen remains unidentified.

V shed 7 bases, J shed 0 bases, and the junction held 5 bases outside the gene matches. CDR1 and CDR2 from the germline V gene are MDHEN and SYDVKM. This CDR3 contains 17 residues. This clonotype was obtained from a woman in her sixties or seventies in good health and CMV-seronegative. Sequenced input: PBMCs. V and J are TRBV28 and TRBJ2-6; 11 nucleotides match TRBD2. The CDR3 nucleotides are TGTGCCAGCATGTCTAGCGGGGGGTACTCTGGGGCCAACGTCCTGACTTTC. Protein: CASMSSGGYSGANVLTF.